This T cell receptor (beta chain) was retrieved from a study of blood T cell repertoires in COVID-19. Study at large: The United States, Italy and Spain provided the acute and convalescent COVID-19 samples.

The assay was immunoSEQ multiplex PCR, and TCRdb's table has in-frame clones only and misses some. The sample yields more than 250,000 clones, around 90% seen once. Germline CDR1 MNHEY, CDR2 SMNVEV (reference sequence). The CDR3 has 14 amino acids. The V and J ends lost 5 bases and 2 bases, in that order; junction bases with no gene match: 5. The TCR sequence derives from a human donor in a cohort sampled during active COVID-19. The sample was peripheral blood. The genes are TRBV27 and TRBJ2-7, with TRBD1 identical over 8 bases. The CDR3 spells CASSIRDRPYEQYF. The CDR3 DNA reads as TGTGCCAGCAGTATACGGGACAGGCCCTACGAGCAGTACTTC.